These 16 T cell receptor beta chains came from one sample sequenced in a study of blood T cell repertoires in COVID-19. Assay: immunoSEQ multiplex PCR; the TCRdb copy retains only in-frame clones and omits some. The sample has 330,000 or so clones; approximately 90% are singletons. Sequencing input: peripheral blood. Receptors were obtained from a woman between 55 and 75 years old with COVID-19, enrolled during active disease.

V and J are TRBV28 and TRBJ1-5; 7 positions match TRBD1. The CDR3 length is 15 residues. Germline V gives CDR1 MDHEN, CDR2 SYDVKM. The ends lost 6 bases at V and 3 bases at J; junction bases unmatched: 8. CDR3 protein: CASRSGTANNQPQHF. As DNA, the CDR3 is TGTGCCAGCAGATCCGGGACAGCCAACAATCAGCCCCAGCATTTT.

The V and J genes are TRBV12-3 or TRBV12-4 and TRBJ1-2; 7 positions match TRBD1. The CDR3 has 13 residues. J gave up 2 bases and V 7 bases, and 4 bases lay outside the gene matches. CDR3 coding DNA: TGTGCCAGCAAACTGGACAGGAACTATGGCTACACCTTC. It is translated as CASKLDRNYGYTF.

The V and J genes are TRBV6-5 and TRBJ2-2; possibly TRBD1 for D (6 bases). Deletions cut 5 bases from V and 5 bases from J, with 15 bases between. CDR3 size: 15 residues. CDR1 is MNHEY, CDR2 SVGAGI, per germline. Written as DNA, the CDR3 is TGTGCCAGCAGTAGTCCCGGGACATTTACCGGGGAGCTGTTTTTT. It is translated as CASSSPGTFTGELFF.

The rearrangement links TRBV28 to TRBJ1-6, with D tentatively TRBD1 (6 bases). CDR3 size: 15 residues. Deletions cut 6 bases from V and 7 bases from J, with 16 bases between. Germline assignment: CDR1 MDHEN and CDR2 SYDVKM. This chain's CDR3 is CASSPHTQGNSPLHF. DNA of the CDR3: TGTGCCAGCAGCCCCCATACCCAGGGGAATTCACCCCTCCACTTT. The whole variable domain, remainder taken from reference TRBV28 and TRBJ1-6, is DVKVTQSSRYLVKRTGEKVFLECVQDMDHENMFWYRQDPGLGLRLIYFSYDVKMKEKGDIPEGYSVSREKKERFSLILESASTNQTSMYLCASSPHTQGNSPLHFGNGTRLTVT.

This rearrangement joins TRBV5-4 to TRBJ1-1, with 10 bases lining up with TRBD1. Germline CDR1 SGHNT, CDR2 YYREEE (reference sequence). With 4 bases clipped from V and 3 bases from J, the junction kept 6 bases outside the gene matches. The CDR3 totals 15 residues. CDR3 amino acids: CASSPGTGVHTEAFF. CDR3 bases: TGTGCCAGCAGCCCTGGGACAGGGGTGCACACTGAAGCTTTCTTT.

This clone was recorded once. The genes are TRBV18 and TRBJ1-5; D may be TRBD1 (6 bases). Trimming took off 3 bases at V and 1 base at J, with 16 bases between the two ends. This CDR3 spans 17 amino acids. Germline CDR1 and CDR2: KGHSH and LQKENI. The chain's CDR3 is CASSPPTGPGSNQPQHF. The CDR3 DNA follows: TGTGCCAGCTCACCCCCGACAGGTCCGGGGAGCAATCAGCCCCAGCATTTT.

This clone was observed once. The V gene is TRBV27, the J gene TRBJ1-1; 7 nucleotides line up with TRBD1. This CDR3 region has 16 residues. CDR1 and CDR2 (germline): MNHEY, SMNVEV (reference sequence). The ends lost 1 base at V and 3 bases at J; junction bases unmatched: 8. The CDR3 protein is CASSLWGRGSHTEAFF. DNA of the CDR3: TGTGCCAGCAGTTTATGGGGCAGGGGGTCCCACACTGAAGCTTTCTTT.

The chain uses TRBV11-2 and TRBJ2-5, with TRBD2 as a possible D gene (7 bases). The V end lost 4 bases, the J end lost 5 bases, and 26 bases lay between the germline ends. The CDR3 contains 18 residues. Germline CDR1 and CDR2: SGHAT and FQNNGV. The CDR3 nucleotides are TGTGCCAGCAGCTCCCGTCGTGGAGGGGGGGCATTAAGGGAGACCCAGTACTTC. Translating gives CASSSRRGGGALRETQYF.

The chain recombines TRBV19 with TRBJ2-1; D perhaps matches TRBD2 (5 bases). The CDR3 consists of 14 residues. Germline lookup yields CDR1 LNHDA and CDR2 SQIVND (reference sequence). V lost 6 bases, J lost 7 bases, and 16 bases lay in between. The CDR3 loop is CASSPGSRGNEQFF. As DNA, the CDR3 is TGTGCCAGTAGCCCCGGGTCTCGAGGGAATGAGCAGTTCTTC.

The CDR3 spells CASSHRGDSPLHF. CDR3 bases: TGTGCCAGCTCACACAGGGGAGATTCACCCCTCCACTTT. The chain carries TRBV18 and TRBJ1-6, with 7 bases lining up with TRBD1. Germline V gives CDR1 KGHSH, CDR2 LQKENI. This CDR3 is built from 13 residues. Unmatched junction bases numbered 2, after V lost 4 bases and J lost 8 bases.

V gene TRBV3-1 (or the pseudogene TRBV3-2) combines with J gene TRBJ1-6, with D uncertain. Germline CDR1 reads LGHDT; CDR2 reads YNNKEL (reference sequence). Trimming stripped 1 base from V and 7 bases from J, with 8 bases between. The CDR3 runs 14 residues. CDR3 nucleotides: TGTGCCAGCAGCCAAGGGCAGATAAATTCACCCCTCCACTTT. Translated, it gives CASSQGQINSPLHF.

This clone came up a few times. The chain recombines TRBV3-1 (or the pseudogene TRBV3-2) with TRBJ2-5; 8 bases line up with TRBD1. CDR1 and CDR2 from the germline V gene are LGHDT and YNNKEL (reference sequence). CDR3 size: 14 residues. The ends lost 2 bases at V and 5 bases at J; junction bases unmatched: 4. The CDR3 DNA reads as TGTGCCAGCAGCCAAAGGACAGGGAGGGAGACCCAGTACTTC. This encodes CASSQRTGRETQYF.

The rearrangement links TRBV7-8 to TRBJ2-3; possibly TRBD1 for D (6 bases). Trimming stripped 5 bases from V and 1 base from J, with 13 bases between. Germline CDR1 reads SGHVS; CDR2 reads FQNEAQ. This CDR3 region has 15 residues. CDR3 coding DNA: TGTGCCAGCAGCCGTTTCAGGGGTGGCACAGATACGCAGTATTTT. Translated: CASSRFRGGTDTQYF.

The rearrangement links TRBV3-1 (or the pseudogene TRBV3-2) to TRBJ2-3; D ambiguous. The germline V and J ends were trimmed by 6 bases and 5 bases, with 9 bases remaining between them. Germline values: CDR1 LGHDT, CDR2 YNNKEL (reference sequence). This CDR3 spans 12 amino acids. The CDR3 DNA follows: TGTGCCAGCAGTCACTCAATAGATACGCAGTATTTT. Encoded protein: CASSHSIDTQYF.

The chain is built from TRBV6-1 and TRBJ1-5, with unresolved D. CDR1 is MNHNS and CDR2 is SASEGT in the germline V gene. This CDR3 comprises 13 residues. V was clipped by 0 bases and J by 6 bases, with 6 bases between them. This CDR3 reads CASSEAGSQPQHF. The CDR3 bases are TGTGCCAGCAGTGAAGCGGGGAGTCAGCCCCAGCATTTT.

The CDR3 reads CASSEESVFGDRGVSPLHF. The CDR3 DNA reads as TGTGCCAGCAGTGAAGAATCAGTATTTGGGGACAGGGGCGTCTCACCCCTCCACTTT. This chain connects TRBV6-1 to TRBJ1-6, with 10 bases that match TRBD1. Germline loops: CDR1 MNHNS, CDR2 SASEGT. With V trimmed by 1 base and J by 10 bases, 16 bases remained unmatched. The CDR3 runs 19 residues.